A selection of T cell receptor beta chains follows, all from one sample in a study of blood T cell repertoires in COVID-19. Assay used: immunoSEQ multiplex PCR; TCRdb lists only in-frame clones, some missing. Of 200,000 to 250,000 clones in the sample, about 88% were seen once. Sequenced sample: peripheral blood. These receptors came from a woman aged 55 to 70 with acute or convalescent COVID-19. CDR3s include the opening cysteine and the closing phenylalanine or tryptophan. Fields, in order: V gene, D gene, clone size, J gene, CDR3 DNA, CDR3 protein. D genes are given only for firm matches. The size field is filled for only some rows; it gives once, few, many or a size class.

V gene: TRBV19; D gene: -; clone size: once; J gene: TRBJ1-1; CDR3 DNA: TGTGCCAGTAGCAGGGACATCGTTGGGACTGAAGCTTTCTTT; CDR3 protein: CASSRDIVGTEAFF
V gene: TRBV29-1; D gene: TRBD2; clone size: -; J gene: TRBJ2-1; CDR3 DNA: TGCAGCGCCCCTAGCGGGAGCTCCTACAATGAGCAGTTCTTC; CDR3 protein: CSAPSGSSYNEQFF
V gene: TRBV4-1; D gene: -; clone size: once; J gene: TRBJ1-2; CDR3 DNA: TGCGCCAGCAGCCAAGAGAGGGAACGGAGCTATGGCTACACCTTC; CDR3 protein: CASSQERERSYGYTF
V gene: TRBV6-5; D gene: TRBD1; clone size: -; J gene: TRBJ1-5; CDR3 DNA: TGTGCCAGCGGGGACAGGGGAATCAATCAGCCCCAGCATTTT; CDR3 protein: CASGDRGINQPQHF
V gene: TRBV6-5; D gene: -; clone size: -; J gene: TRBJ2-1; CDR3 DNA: TGTGCCAGCGGACATATGGGGGAGCAGTTCTTC; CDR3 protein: CASGHMGEQFF
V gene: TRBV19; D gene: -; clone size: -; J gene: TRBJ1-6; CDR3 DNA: TGTGCCAGTAGTGTCGGGACAAGGAATTCACCCCTCCACTTT; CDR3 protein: CASSVGTRNSPLHF
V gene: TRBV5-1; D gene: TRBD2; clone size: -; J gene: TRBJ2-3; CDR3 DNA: TGCGCCAGCAGCCTCCGCCTACTAGCGGGAGGGCCGAGGACAGATACGCAGTATTTT; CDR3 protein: CASSLRLLAGGPRTDTQYF
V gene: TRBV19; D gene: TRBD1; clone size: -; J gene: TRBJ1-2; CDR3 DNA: TGTGCCAGTAGTTTGACAGGGCCCTATGGCTACACCTTC; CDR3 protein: CASSLTGPYGYTF
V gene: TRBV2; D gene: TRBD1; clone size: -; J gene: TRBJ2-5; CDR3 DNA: TGTGCCAGCAGTGAAGGGGCCAGGGGGCAAGAGACCCAGTACTTC; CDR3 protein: CASSEGARGQETQYF
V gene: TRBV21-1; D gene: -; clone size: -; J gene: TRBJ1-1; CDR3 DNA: TGTGCCAGCAGCCTCGACCGGGGAGCTTTCTTT; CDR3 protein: CASSLDRGAFF
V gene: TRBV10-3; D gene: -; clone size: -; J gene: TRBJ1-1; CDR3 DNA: TGTGCCATCAGTGACCTCGGGAGCTTGAACACTGAAGCTTTCTTT; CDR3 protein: CAISDLGSLNTEAFF
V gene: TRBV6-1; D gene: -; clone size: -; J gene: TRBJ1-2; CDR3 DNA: TGTGCCAGCAGTGAAGGGACAGCTCTGGTGGTGGATGGCTACACCTTC; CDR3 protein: CASSEGTALVVDGYTF
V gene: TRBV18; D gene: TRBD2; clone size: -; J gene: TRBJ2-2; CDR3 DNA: TGTGCCAGCTCACCTCGGGGGGGCGACACCGGGGAGCTGTTTTTT; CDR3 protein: CASSPRGGDTGELFF
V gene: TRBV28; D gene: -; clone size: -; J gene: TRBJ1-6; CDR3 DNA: TGTGCTAGCGGGGCAAGGAATTCACCCCTCCACTTT; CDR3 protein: CASGARNSPLHF
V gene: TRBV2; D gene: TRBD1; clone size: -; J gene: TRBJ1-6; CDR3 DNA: TGTGCCAGCGCCACAGGGGGAGATTCACCCCTCCACTTT; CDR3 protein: CASATGGDSPLHF
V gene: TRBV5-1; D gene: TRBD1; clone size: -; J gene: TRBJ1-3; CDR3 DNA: TGCGCCAGCAGCTTGGCACCAGGGGGATCGTCTGGAAACACCATATATTTT; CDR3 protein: CASSLAPGGSSGNTIYF
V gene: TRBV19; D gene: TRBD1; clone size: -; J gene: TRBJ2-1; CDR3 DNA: TGTGCCACCGGAACAGGGGGCCTTGAGCAGTTCTTC; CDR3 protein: CATGTGGLEQFF
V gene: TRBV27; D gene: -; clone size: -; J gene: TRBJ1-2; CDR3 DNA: TGTGCCAGCAGTTCCAGGGCAAGCTATGGCTACACCTTC; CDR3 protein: CASSSRASYGYTF
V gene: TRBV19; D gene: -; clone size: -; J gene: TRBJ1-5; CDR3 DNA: TGTGCCAGTAGTATAGACAGGGGACGTGGCAATCAGCCCCAGCATTTT; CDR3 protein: CASSIDRGRGNQPQHF
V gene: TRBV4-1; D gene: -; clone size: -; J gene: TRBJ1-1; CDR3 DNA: TGCGCCAGCAGCCAAGTTCCAAACACTGAAGCTTTCTTT; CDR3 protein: CASSQVPNTEAFF
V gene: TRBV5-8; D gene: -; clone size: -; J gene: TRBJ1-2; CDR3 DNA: TGTGCCAGCAGCCTCGAGTATGGCTACACCTTC; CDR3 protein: CASSLEYGYTF
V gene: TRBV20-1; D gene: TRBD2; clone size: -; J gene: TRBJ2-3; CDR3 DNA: TGCAGTGCTAGTGTGAGACTAGCGGGCACAGATACGCAGTATTTT; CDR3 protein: CSASVRLAGTDTQYF
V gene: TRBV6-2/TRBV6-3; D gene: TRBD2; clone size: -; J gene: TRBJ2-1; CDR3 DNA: TGTGCCAGCAGTTTCCTGGGACTAGCCGGCAATGAGCAGTTCTTC; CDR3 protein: CASSFLGLAGNEQFF
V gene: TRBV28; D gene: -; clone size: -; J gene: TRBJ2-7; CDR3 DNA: TGTGCCAGCAGTCTCCCAGGGGCCTTCTACGAGCAGTACTTC; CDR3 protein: CASSLPGAFYEQYF
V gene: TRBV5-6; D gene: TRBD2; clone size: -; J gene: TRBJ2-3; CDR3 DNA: TGTGCCAGCAGTGTAGCGGGAGGGCCTCCCACAGATACGCAGTATTTT; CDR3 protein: CASSVAGGPPTDTQYF
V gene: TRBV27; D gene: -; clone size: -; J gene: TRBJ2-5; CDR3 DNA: TGTGCCAGCAGTTTATTCAAGGGGGGGTCGGGGGGTCAAGAGACCCAGTACTTC; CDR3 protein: CASSLFKGGSGGQETQYF
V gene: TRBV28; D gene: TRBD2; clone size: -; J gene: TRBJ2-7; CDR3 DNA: TGTGCCAGCAGTCCCCCTAGCGGGAGACCCTACGAGCAGTACTTC; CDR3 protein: CASSPPSGRPYEQYF
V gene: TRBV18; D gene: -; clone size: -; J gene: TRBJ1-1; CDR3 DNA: TGTGCCAGCTCGCGCGAGGGGGTAGGGAACACTGAAGCTTTCTTT; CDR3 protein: CASSREGVGNTEAFF
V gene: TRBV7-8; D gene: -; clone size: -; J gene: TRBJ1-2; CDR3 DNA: TGTGCCAGCAGCTTAAAGGGCCGATGGGAGGACATTAACTATGGCTACACCTTC; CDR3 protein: CASSLKGRWEDINYGYTF
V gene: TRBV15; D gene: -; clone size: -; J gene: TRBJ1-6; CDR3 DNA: TGTGCCACCAGCAAGACACCTGGAACGAATTCACCCCTCCACTTT; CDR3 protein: CATSKTPGTNSPLHF
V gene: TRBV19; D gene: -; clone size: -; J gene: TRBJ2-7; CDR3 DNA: TGTGCCAGTAGTACGCCGAGGGCGGGGGCGGTCGGCGAGCAGTACTTC; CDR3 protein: CASSTPRAGAVGEQYF
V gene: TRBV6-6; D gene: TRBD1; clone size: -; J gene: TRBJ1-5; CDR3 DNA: TGTGCCAGCAGCAGGGGGCTCGACCAGCCCCAGCATTTT; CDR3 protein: CASSRGLDQPQHF
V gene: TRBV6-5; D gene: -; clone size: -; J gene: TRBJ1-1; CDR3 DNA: TGTGCCAGCAGTTACTCTCGGCCAGAGGGCGTCACTGAAGCTTTCTTT; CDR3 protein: CASSYSRPEGVTEAFF
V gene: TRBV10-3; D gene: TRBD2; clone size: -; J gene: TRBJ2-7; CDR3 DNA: TGTGCCATCAGTGAAGGACTAGCGGGGGCCTCTCGCGAGCAGTACTTC; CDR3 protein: CAISEGLAGASREQYF
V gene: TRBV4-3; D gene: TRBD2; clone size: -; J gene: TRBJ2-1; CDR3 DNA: TGCGCCAGCAGCCAACGGTCTAGCGGGACTTACAATGAGCAGTTCTTC; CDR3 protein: CASSQRSSGTYNEQFF
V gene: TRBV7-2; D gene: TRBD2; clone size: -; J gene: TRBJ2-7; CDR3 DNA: TGTGCCAGCAGCTCCGGACTAGCGGGGGGGCCTTTTAGCCACGAGCAGTACTTC; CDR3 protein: CASSSGLAGGPFSHEQYF